This TCR beta chain was obtained from a study of molecular identifiers for immune sequencing clone quantification. The length of the CDR3 is 15 residues. Germline V gene lookup returns CDR1 LNHDA and CDR2 SQIVND (reference sequence). Between the trimmed V and J ends, which lost 4 bases and 4 bases, there was a span of 14 bases. About this clonotype: Antigen specificity is unknown.

In the sort, naive CD8 T cells were defined as CD8+CD4-CCR7+CD45RA+. Regarding the study as a whole: Highly expanded clone sizes could be underestimated by identical TCR molecules sharing a barcode. In naive cells, clones above 20 RNA copies held under 1% of molecules, whereas in effector cells they held over 99%.

Listed TCR primers, together with previously described methods, were used for the bulk TCR libraries. MiXCR was run by TCRdb on the PCR reads, yielding one entry per CDR3 protein. Of some 680,000 distinct CDR3 sequences in the sample, 25% were seen once. Input material: naive CD8+ T cells from blood, with Jurkat cell RNA spiked in. Subset here: FACS-sorted CD8+CD4-CCR7+CD45RA+ naive T cells. The receptor comes from a human donor in good health. Some libraries in this study had Jurkat cell RNA spiked in. J is TRBJ2-1 and V is TRBV19; the D is unclear. CDR3 sequence (DNA): TGTGCCAGTAGTAATCCCGGACCCCCTTACAATGAGCAGTTCTTC. It specifies CASSNPGPPYNEQFF.